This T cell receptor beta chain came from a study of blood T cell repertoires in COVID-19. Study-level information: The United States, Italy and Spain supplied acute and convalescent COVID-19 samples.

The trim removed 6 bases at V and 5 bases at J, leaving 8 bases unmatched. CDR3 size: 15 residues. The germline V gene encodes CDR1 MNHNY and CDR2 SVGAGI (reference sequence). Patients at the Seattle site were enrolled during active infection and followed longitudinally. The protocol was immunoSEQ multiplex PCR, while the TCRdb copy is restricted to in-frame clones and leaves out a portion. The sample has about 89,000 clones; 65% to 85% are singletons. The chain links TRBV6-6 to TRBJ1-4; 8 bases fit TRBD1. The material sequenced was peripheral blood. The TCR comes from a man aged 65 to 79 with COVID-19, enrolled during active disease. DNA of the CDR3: TGTGCCAGCAGGTCCGGACAGGGAATAAATGAAAAACTGTTTTTT. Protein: CASRSGQGINEKLFF.